This T cell receptor beta chain was identified during a study of human T cells and chemical hapten exposure listed by TCRdb under 2021. Regarding the study in general: For sensitization, 2% DPC in acetone was applied to a roughly 2 cm by roughly 2 cm area of upper inner arm skin. Peripheral blood TCR repertoire changes were tracked in vivo in alopecia patients during primary and secondary sensitization to the hapten diphenylcyclopropenone (DPC). Blood samples were taken from patients before sensitization (week 0) and at 2, 6 and about 24 weeks after DPC sensitization. Blood for TCR sequencing was provided by twenty-nine alopecia patients at one to four time points (pre-sensitization, 2, 6 and 24 weeks). Libraries were pooled for sequencing, and per-sample TCR yields varied mainly because of small differences in library volumes within the pool. Patch testing was performed on the upper back with Finn chambers containing 0.01% DPC, and the patch tests were scored after 6 days according to International Contact Dermatitis Research Group standards. The patient cohort, mostly female, included alopecia areata with under or over 50% scalp involvement, alopecia totalis and alopecia universalis. Patients additionally received weekly therapeutic DPC doses to the scalp throughout the approximately 25-week study period. The paper's findings and limits, for the study overall: DPC sensitization did not change the number of TCRs with a frequency above 1 in 1000, and there was no evidence of changes in global repertoire structure. Patch test score was positively correlated with the number of PT1 expanded TCRs, with significance at thresholds 8, 16 and 32 but not at 4. Repeated subsampling changed both the strength of the expansion versus patch-test correlation and the threshold at which the correlation became significant. Compared with pre-sensitization or healthy control sets, expanded TCRs formed significantly more large CDR3 similarity clusters, which is consistent with antigen-driven responses. All patients had alopecia, a presumed autoimmune disease, so their immune response might differ from that of healthy individuals.

The meaning of the sample's time point label: patch test 3, about 24 weeks after DPC sensitization. This sample's treatment or condition label indicates: therapeutic diphenylcyclopropenone sensitization with weekly scalp DPC. At each patch-test visit, blood was drawn before the patch test was applied. Patients were eligible if aged 18 to 70, diagnosed with alopecia and judged suitable for DPC therapy, and pregnant patients were excluded. Total RNA was extracted from unfractionated whole blood that had been collected in Tempus Blood RNA tubes. The protocol used for the library was RACE. The data were produced on a NextSeq 500. Library preparation attached unique molecular identifiers to individual cDNA molecules for quantitative, reproducible TCR counting. Each blood RNA sample was used to sequence both TCR alpha and TCR beta chains. The original pipeline was this. The median number of TCRs per sample was 95,638, ranging from 23,224 to 690,600. V, J and CDR3 annotation of the TCR reads was performed with the Decombinator software suite. For PS versus PT1 abundance plots, all samples were subsampled to the same number of TCRs (28,000). TCRs were defined as expanded if absent before sensitization and observed at least eight times at the 2-week time point. The public reads were reprocessed in TCRdb via fastp at Q25 and MiXCR, keeping in-frame beta chains. Here each entry gathers all rows of one CDR3 protein and keeps the most common genes and DNA. These V and J calls originate from TCRdb's pipeline instead of the authors' own analysis. The sample data list roughly 90,000 distinct CDR3 sequences, and roughly 11% of these were observed just once. The ten largest account for 0.85% to 1.2% of the sample.

This clonotype was detected ten times or more. It has no known antigen specificity. Base-call qualities are not available, and no considerably larger clone is one nucleotide away. The germline V gene yields MGHDK for CDR1 and SYGVNS for CDR2. Counted from cysteine to phenylalanine, this CDR3 has 14 amino acids. The read is trimmed to its CDR3 DNA, 42 bases read in frame from base 1. V and J are trimmed by 2 bases and 4 bases, and the gene matches miss 2 bases of the junction. Specimen: whole blood, collected in connection with sensitization to the hapten diphenylcyclopropenone (DPC). Recombination linked TRBV25-1 to TRBJ2-1, with TRBD1 identical over 7 junction bases. This clonotype was obtained from a woman in her 30s with alopecia areata. Some clones in this sample may be carry-over from other donors' samples. Read as DNA, the sequence is TGTGCCAGCAGTGAACCGGGACAGTACAATGAGCAGTTCTTC. Translated, this is CASSEPGQYNEQFF.